These T cell receptor beta chains were read from a single sample in a study of T-cell reconstitution after alpha-beta-depleted transplantation in children. One entry per CDR3 protein results from TCRdb running MiXCR on the PCR reads. The repertoire holds fewer than 400,000 distinct CDR3 sequences, with more than 20% as singletons. The material was PBMCs, mostly from graft donor cells, obtained 180 days after TCRalphabeta/CD19-depleted stem cell transplant. These TCRs come from a male patient aged 10 to 17 who had a stem cell transplant for acute lymphoblastic leukemia, so the T cells may come from the graft donor. The CDR3 runs from the conserved cysteine through the conserved F or W. D genes are given only for firm matches. The size of a clone is reported for some rows only, either as once, few or many, or as a class for expanded clones.

j_gene: TRBJ1-5; d_gene: TRBD1; v_gene: TRBV18; abundance: -; CDR3aa: CASSPRQGAKEQPQHF; CDR3nt: TGTGCCAGCTCACCACGGCAGGGGGCGAAGGAGCAGCCCCAGCATTTT
j_gene: TRBJ2-7; d_gene: TRBD2; v_gene: TRBV7-8; abundance: many; CDR3aa: CASSPLAGGPYEQYF; CDR3nt: TGTGCCAGCAGCCCCCTAGCGGGAGGGCCCTACGAGCAGTACTTC
j_gene: TRBJ2-7; d_gene: -; v_gene: TRBV4-1; abundance: few; CDR3aa: CASSQIAGSYEQYF; CDR3nt: TGCGCCAGCAGCCAGATAGCCGGCTCCTACGAGCAGTACTTC
j_gene: TRBJ2-5; d_gene: TRBD2; v_gene: TRBV4-2; abundance: few; CDR3aa: CASSQESGSVRETQYF; CDR3nt: TGTGCCAGCAGCCAGGAGAGCGGGAGTGTTCGAGAGACCCAGTACTTC
j_gene: TRBJ1-4; d_gene: -; v_gene: TRBV11-2; abundance: -; CDR3aa: CASGKLREARKLFF; CDR3nt: TGTGCCAGCGGCAAGTTGAGGGAAGCTAGAAAACTGTTTTTT
j_gene: TRBJ2-3; d_gene: -; v_gene: TRBV7-6; abundance: -; CDR3aa: CASTARTGLASTDTQYF; CDR3nt: TGTGCCAGCACCGCCAGGACTGGACTCGCTAGCACAGATACGCAGTATTTT
j_gene: TRBJ2-5; d_gene: -; v_gene: TRBV7-2; abundance: -; CDR3aa: CASSLAKVGETQYF; CDR3nt: TGTGCCAGCAGCTTAGCGAAGGTGGGGGAGACCCAGTACTTC
j_gene: TRBJ1-1; d_gene: -; v_gene: TRBV4-1; abundance: few; CDR3aa: CASSRTVLNTEAFF; CDR3nt: TGCGCCAGCAGTCGGACGGTTTTGAACACTGAAGCTTTCTTT
j_gene: TRBJ2-5; d_gene: TRBD2; v_gene: TRBV9; abundance: -; CDR3aa: CASSAGDLETQYF; CDR3nt: TGTGCCAGCAGTGCGGGGGACCTAGAGACCCAGTACTTC
j_gene: TRBJ2-5; d_gene: -; v_gene: TRBV15; abundance: -; CDR3aa: CATSRMDNQETQYF; CDR3nt: TGTGCCACCAGCCGAATGGACAACCAAGAGACCCAGTACTTC
j_gene: TRBJ1-5; d_gene: -; v_gene: TRBV7-3; abundance: -; CDR3aa: CASSLILPRQPYSNQPQHF; CDR3nt: TGTGCCAGCAGCTTAATTCTCCCCAGGCAGCCTTATAGCAATCAGCCCCAGCATTTT
j_gene: TRBJ2-2; d_gene: TRBD1; v_gene: TRBV11-2; abundance: -; CDR3aa: CAIRSLTGGTGELFF; CDR3nt: TGTGCCATTAGAAGCCTGACAGGGGGTACCGGGGAGCTGTTTTTT
j_gene: TRBJ2-2; d_gene: TRBD2; v_gene: TRBV12-3/TRBV12-4; abundance: few; CDR3aa: CASSLGTSGSQRWTGELFF; CDR3nt: TGTGCCAGCAGTTTGGGGACTAGCGGGAGTCAGCGGTGGACCGGGGAGCTGTTTTTT
j_gene: TRBJ2-1; d_gene: TRBD2; v_gene: TRBV12-3/TRBV12-4; abundance: -; CDR3aa: CASSLRTVAGLSSYNEQFF; CDR3nt: TGTGCCAGCAGTCTACGGACGGTAGCGGGACTTAGCTCCTACAATGAGCAGTTCTTC
j_gene: TRBJ1-4; d_gene: TRBD1; v_gene: TRBV18; abundance: -; CDR3aa: CASSPLRDRDEKLFF; CDR3nt: TGTGCCAGCTCACCGTTACGGGACAGGGATGAAAAACTGTTTTTT
j_gene: TRBJ2-1; d_gene: TRBD1; v_gene: TRBV28; abundance: few; CDR3aa: CASSLRDRGLGAEQFF; CDR3nt: TGTGCCAGCAGTTTACGTGACAGGGGGCTAGGGGCTGAGCAGTTCTTC
j_gene: TRBJ2-7; d_gene: -; v_gene: TRBV7-6; abundance: few; CDR3aa: CASSSTEVYEQYF; CDR3nt: TGTGCCAGCAGCTCAACAGAGGTCTACGAGCAGTACTTC
j_gene: TRBJ2-1; d_gene: TRBD2; v_gene: TRBV3-1; abundance: -; CDR3aa: CASSQTGTSRFEQFF; CDR3nt: TGTGCCAGCAGCCAAACCGGGACTAGTCGCTTTGAGCAGTTCTTC
j_gene: TRBJ2-7; d_gene: -; v_gene: TRBV15; abundance: -; CDR3aa: CATSRVGPGAYEQYF; CDR3nt: TGTGCCACCAGCAGAGTAGGGCCTGGGGCCTACGAGCAGTACTTC
j_gene: TRBJ2-1; d_gene: TRBD1; v_gene: TRBV24-1; abundance: few; CDR3aa: CATSDQGQGFRNEQFF; CDR3nt: TGTGCCACCAGTGATCAGGGACAGGGGTTTAGGAATGAGCAGTTCTTC
j_gene: TRBJ1-6; d_gene: -; v_gene: TRBV20-1; abundance: few; CDR3aa: CSAPRVPGHNSPLHF; CDR3nt: TGCAGTGCTCCCAGGGTGCCGGGGCATAATTCACCCCTCCACTTT
j_gene: TRBJ2-3; d_gene: TRBD1; v_gene: TRBV18; abundance: -; CDR3aa: CASSPVRGLTDTQYF; CDR3nt: TGTGCCAGCTCACCGGTCAGGGGGCTCACAGATACGCAGTATTTT
j_gene: TRBJ2-3; d_gene: TRBD1; v_gene: TRBV7-9; abundance: once; CDR3aa: CASSPWTGSPTDTQYF; CDR3nt: TGTGCCAGCAGCCCGTGGACAGGGAGCCCCACAGATACGCAGTATTTT
j_gene: TRBJ1-4; d_gene: -; v_gene: TRBV29-1; abundance: -; CDR3aa: CSAGEVVEKLFF; CDR3nt: TGCAGCGCCGGCGAGGTAGTGGAAAAACTGTTTTTT
j_gene: TRBJ1-6; d_gene: TRBD1; v_gene: TRBV4-1; abundance: -; CDR3aa: CASSSTGGVSPLHF; CDR3nt: TGCGCCAGCAGCTCGACAGGGGGAGTCTCACCCCTCCACTTT
j_gene: TRBJ2-3; d_gene: -; v_gene: TRBV24-1; abundance: -; CDR3aa: CATSGGGTRSDTQYF; CDR3nt: TGTGCCACCAGTGGGGGTGGGACGAGGTCAGATACGCAGTATTTT
j_gene: TRBJ2-1; d_gene: -; v_gene: TRBV27; abundance: few; CDR3aa: CASSPRQSNEQFF; CDR3nt: TGTGCCAGCAGTCCCCGACAGTCCAATGAGCAGTTCTTC
j_gene: TRBJ1-3; d_gene: -; v_gene: TRBV12-3/TRBV12-4; abundance: -; CDR3aa: CASSRDPGNTIYF; CDR3nt: TGTGCCAGCAGCCGGGACCCTGGAAACACCATATATTTT
j_gene: TRBJ2-2; d_gene: -; v_gene: TRBV5-1; abundance: -; CDR3aa: CASSFKVGNTGELFF; CDR3nt: TGCGCCAGCAGCTTCAAAGTGGGCAACACCGGGGAGCTGTTTTTT
j_gene: TRBJ2-1; d_gene: -; v_gene: TRBV12-3/TRBV12-4; abundance: many; CDR3aa: CASTSGNEQFF; CDR3nt: TGTGCCAGCACCAGCGGCAATGAGCAGTTCTTC
j_gene: TRBJ2-7; d_gene: -; v_gene: TRBV12-3/TRBV12-4; abundance: few; CDR3aa: CASSLPGSSYEQYF; CDR3nt: TGTGCCAGCAGTTTACCAGGGTCTTCCTACGAGCAGTACTTC
j_gene: TRBJ2-5; d_gene: TRBD2; v_gene: TRBV25-1; abundance: -; CDR3aa: CASSPLGGKVETQYF; CDR3nt: TGTGCCAGCAGCCCGTTGGGGGGGAAGGTGGAGACCCAGTACTTC
j_gene: TRBJ1-2; d_gene: -; v_gene: TRBV7-8; abundance: -; CDR3aa: CASSPFSYTF; CDR3nt: TGTGCCAGCAGCCCTTTTAGCTACACCTTC
j_gene: TRBJ1-1; d_gene: -; v_gene: TRBV5-1; abundance: few; CDR3aa: CASRGVTGWGTTEAFF; CDR3nt: TGCGCCAGCAGGGGAGTCACAGGGTGGGGGACCACTGAAGCTTTCTTT
j_gene: TRBJ1-1; d_gene: TRBD1; v_gene: TRBV12-3/TRBV12-4; abundance: -; CDR3aa: CASRGQGRMNTEAFF; CDR3nt: TGTGCCAGCAGGGGACAGGGGCGGATGAACACTGAAGCTTTCTTT
j_gene: TRBJ2-3; d_gene: -; v_gene: TRBV5-1; abundance: -; CDR3aa: CASSLRTYFAPDTQYF; CDR3nt: TGCGCCAGCAGCTTGCGGACCTATTTTGCACCAGATACGCAGTATTTT
j_gene: TRBJ1-2; d_gene: -; v_gene: TRBV11-2; abundance: once; CDR3aa: CASSLINRDGYTF; CDR3nt: TGTGCCAGCAGCCTGATCAATAGGGATGGCTACACCTTC
j_gene: TRBJ2-7; d_gene: -; v_gene: TRBV4-1; abundance: -; CDR3aa: CASSQDRGFPYEQYF; CDR3nt: TGCGCCAGCAGCCAAGACAGGGGCTTCCCTTACGAGCAGTACTTC
j_gene: TRBJ2-7; d_gene: TRBD2; v_gene: TRBV6-1; abundance: few; CDR3aa: CASSPRGGVPYEQYF; CDR3nt: TGTGCCAGCAGTCCCCGGGGGGGAGTCCCCTACGAGCAGTACTTC
j_gene: TRBJ2-2; d_gene: TRBD2; v_gene: TRBV20-1; abundance: -; CDR3aa: CSARGTSIPTGELFF; CDR3nt: TGCAGTGCTAGGGGGACTAGCATACCCACCGGGGAGCTGTTTTTT
j_gene: TRBJ2-4; d_gene: TRBD2; v_gene: TRBV5-1; abundance: few; CDR3aa: CASSLTLLAGAKNIQYF; CDR3nt: TGCGCCAGCAGCTTAACCTTACTAGCGGGGGCCAAAAACATTCAGTACTTC
j_gene: TRBJ1-1; d_gene: TRBD1; v_gene: TRBV7-9; abundance: few; CDR3aa: CASSHPTGHTEAFF; CDR3nt: TGTGCCAGCAGCCACCCGACAGGGCACACTGAAGCTTTCTTT
j_gene: TRBJ2-1; d_gene: -; v_gene: TRBV5-1; abundance: few; CDR3aa: CASSLNSLTLPYNEQFF; CDR3nt: TGCGCCAGCAGCTTGAATAGCTTGACATTGCCCTACAATGAGCAGTTCTTC
j_gene: TRBJ2-4; d_gene: -; v_gene: TRBV7-9; abundance: few; CDR3aa: CASSPSAAKNIQYF; CDR3nt: TGTGCCAGCAGCCCAAGCGCGGCAAAAAACATTCAGTACTTC
j_gene: TRBJ1-6; d_gene: -; v_gene: TRBV2; abundance: few; CDR3aa: CASKRENSYNSPLHF; CDR3nt: TGTGCCAGCAAACGGGAGAACTCCTATAATTCACCCCTCCACTTT
j_gene: TRBJ2-1; d_gene: -; v_gene: TRBV19; abundance: few; CDR3aa: CASSIVGVGKQFF; CDR3nt: TGTGCCAGTAGTATAGTCGGAGTAGGTAAGCAGTTCTTC
j_gene: TRBJ2-4; d_gene: TRBD2; v_gene: TRBV12-3/TRBV12-4; abundance: -; CDR3aa: CASSSSGTDIQYF; CDR3nt: TGTGCCAGCAGTTCGAGCGGGACGGACATTCAGTACTTC
j_gene: TRBJ2-7; d_gene: TRBD2; v_gene: TRBV7-9; abundance: -; CDR3aa: CASSLVSGSPTYEQYF; CDR3nt: TGTGCCAGCAGCCTTGTTAGCGGGAGCCCCACGTACGAGCAGTACTTC
j_gene: TRBJ1-5; d_gene: TRBD1; v_gene: TRBV7-9; abundance: -; CDR3aa: CASSRGTGLIQPQHF; CDR3nt: TGTGCCAGCAGCCGTGGGACAGGGTTGATTCAGCCCCAGCATTTT
j_gene: TRBJ2-2; d_gene: TRBD2; v_gene: TRBV5-1; abundance: -; CDR3aa: CASNTYSGSNTANTGELFF; CDR3nt: TGCGCCAGCAACACCTATAGCGGGAGCAATACCGCGAACACCGGGGAGCTGTTTTTT
j_gene: TRBJ2-1; d_gene: TRBD2; v_gene: TRBV20-1; abundance: -; CDR3aa: CCARDFVKLAATEQFF; CDR3nt: TGCTGTGCTAGAGATTTTGTGAAACTAGCGGCCACCGAGCAGTTCTTC
j_gene: TRBJ1-1; d_gene: -; v_gene: TRBV7-9; abundance: few; CDR3aa: CASIRGSWVTEAFF; CDR3nt: TGTGCCAGCATTCGAGGAAGCTGGGTCACTGAAGCTTTCTTT
j_gene: TRBJ2-5; d_gene: TRBD2; v_gene: TRBV29-1; abundance: -; CDR3aa: CSVYRLAGSQETQYF; CDR3nt: TGCAGCGTTTATCGACTAGCGGGTAGCCAAGAGACCCAGTACTTC
j_gene: TRBJ2-1; d_gene: -; v_gene: TRBV12-3/TRBV12-4; abundance: -; CDR3aa: CASSRLTGTFYYNEQFF; CDR3nt: TGTGCCAGCAGCCGCCTCACCGGGACCTTCTACTACAATGAGCAGTTCTTC
j_gene: TRBJ2-2; d_gene: -; v_gene: TRBV29-1; abundance: few; CDR3aa: CSVQSWAQGSDGELFF; CDR3nt: TGCAGCGTTCAGAGTTGGGCGCAAGGGTCGGACGGGGAGCTGTTTTTT